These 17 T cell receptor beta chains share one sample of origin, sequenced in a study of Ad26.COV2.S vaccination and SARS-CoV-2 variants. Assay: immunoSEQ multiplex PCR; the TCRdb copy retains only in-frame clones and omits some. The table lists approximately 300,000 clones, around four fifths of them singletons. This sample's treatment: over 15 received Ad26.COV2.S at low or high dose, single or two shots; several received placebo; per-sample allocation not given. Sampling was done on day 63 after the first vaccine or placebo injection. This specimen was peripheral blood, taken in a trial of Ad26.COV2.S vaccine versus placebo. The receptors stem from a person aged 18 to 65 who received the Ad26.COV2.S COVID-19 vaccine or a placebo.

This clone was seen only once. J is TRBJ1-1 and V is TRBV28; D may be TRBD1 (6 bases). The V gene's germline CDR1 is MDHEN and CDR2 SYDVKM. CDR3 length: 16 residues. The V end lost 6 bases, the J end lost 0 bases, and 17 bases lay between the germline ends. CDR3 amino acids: CASSPGTQPMNTEAFF. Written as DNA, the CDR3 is TGTGCCAGCAGCCCCGGGACACAGCCCATGAACACTGAAGCTTTCTTT.

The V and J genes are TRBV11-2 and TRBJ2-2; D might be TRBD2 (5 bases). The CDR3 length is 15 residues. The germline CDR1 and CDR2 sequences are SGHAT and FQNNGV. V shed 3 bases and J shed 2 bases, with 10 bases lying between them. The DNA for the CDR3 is TGTGCCAGCAGCTTGTCGGGGAGAAACACCGGGGAGCTGTTTTTT. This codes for CASSLSGRNTGELFF. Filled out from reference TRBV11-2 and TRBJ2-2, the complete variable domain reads EAGVAQSPRYKIIEKRQSVAFWCNPISGHATLYWYQQILGQGPKLLIQFQNNGVVDDSQLPKDRFSAERLKGVDSTLKIQPAKLEDSAVYLCASSLSGRNTGELFFGEGSRLTVL.

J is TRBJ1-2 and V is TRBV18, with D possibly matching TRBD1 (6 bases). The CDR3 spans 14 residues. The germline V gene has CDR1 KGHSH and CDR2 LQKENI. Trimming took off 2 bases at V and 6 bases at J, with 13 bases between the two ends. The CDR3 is CASSPTQRGDGYTF. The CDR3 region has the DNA TGTGCCAGCTCACCAACTCAGAGGGGGGATGGCTACACCTTC.

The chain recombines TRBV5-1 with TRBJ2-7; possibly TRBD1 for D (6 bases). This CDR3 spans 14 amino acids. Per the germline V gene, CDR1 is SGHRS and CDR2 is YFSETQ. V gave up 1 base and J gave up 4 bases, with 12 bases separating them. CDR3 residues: CASSLYQGSYEQYF. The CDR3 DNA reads TGCGCCAGCAGCTTGTATCAGGGGTCTTACGAGCAGTACTTC.

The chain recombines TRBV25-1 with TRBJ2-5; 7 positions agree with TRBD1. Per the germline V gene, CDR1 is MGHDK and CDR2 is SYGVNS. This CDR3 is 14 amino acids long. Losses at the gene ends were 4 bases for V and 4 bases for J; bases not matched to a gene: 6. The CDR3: CASSGDEGAETQYF. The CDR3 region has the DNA TGTGCCAGCAGTGGAGACGAGGGGGCAGAGACCCAGTACTTC.

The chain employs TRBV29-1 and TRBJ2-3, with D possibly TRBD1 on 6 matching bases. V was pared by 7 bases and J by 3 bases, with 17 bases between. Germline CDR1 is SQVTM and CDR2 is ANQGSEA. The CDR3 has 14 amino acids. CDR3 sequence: CSGRDQGYTDTQYF. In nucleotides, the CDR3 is TGCAGCGGACGGGATCAGGGGTATACAGATACGCAGTATTTT.

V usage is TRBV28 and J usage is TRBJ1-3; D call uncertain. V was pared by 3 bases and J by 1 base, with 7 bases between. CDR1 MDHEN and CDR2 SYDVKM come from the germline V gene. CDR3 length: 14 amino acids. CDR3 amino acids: CASSLHLSGNTIYF. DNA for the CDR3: TGTGCCAGCAGTTTGCACCTTTCTGGAAACACCATATATTTT.

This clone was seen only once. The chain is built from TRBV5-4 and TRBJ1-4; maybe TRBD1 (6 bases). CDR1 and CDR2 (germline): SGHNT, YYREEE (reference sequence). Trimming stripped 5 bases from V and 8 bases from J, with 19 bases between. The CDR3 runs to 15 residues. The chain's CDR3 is CASSLKGGDGEKLFF. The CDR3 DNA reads TGTGCCAGCAGTTTAAAAGGGGGAGATGGGGAAAAACTGTTTTTT.

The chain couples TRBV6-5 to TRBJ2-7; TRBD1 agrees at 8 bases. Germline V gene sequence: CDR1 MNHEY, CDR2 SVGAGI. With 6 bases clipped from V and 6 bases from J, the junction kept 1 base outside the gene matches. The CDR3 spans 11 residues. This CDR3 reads CASSRGREQYF. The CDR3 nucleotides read TGTGCCAGCAGCAGGGGGCGCGAGCAGTACTTC.

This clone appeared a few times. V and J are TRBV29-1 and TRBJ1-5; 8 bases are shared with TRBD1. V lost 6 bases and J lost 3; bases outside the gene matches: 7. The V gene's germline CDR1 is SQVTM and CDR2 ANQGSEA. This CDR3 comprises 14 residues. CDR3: CSVVTGVTNQPQHF. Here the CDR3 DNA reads TGCAGCGTGGTGACAGGGGTTACCAATCAGCCCCAGCATTTT.

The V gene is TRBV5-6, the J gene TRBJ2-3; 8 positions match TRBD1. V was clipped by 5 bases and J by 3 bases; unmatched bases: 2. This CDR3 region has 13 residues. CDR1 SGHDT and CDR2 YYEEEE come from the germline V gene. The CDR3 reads CASRTGGTDTQYF. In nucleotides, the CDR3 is TGTGCCAGCAGAACAGGGGGGACAGATACGCAGTATTTT.

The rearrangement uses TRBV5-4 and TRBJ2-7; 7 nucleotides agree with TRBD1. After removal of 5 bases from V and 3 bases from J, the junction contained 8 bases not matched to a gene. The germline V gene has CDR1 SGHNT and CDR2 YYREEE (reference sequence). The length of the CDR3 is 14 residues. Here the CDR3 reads CASRPDRVSYEQYF. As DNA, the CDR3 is TGTGCCAGCAGGCCAGACAGGGTAAGCTACGAGCAGTACTTC. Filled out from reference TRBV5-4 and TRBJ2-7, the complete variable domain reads ETGVTQSPTHLIKTRGQQVTLRCSSQSGHNTVSWYQQALGQGPQFIFQYYREEENGRGNFPPRFSGLQFPNYSSELNVNALELDDSALYLCASRPDRVSYEQYFGPGTRLTVT.

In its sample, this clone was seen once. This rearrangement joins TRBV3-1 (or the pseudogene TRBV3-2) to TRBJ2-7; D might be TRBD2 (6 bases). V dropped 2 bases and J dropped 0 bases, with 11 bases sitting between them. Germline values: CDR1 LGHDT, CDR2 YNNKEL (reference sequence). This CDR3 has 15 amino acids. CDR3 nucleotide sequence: TGTGCCAGCAGCCAATTCGCCGGGGGCTCCTACGAGCAGTACTTC. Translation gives CASSQFAGGSYEQYF.

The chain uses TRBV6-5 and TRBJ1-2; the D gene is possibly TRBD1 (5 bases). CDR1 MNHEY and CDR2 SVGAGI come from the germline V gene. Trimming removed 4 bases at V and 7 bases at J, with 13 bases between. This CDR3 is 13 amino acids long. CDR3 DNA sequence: TGTGCCAGCAGTTCCTTCGGGGGAGGTGGCTACACCTTC. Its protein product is CASSSFGGGGYTF.

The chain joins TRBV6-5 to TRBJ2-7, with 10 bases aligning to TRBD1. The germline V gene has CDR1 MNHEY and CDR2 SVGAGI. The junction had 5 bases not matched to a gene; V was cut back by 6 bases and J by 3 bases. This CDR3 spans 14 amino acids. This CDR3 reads CASRPTGGRYEQYF. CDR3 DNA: TGTGCCAGCAGACCGACAGGGGGCCGCTACGAGCAGTACTTC.

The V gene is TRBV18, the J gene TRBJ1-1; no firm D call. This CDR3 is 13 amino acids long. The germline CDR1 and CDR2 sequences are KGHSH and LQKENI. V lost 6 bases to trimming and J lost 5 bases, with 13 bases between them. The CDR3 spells CASSQETGTEAFF. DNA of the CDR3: TGTGCCAGCTCGCAAGAGACCGGGACTGAAGCTTTCTTT.

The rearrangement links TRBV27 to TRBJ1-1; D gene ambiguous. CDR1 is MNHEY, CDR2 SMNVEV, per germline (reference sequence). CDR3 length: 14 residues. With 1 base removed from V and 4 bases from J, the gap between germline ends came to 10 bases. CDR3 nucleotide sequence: TGTGCCAGCAGTTTATACCTCGCTAGCACTGAAGCTTTCTTT. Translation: CASSLYLASTEAFF.